In this sample, the clone carrying this TCR beta chain turned up many times. Its antigen is undetermined. This entry comes from a study of T cell repertoires in cytomegalovirus infection. MiXCR, run by TCRdb on the reads, gives a single entry per CDR3 protein. The sample has about 83,000 distinct CDR3 sequences; 20% to 30% are singletons. V shed 8 bases, J shed 5 bases, and the junction held 5 bases outside the gene matches. Germline V gives CDR1 SGHTA, CDR2 FQGNSA. The CDR3 contains 13 residues. This receptor was obtained from a human donor in good health (CMV status not recorded). Some clones in this sample may be carry-over from other donors' samples. The J gene is TRBJ2-2, the V gene TRBV7-2; TRBD1 matches 7 bases. Specimen: CD8+ T cells from cultured PBMCs, collected from culture after CMV antigen stimulation. The CDR3: CASDRDSTGELFF. As DNA, the CDR3 is TGTGCCAGCGACAGGGATTCGACCGGGGAGCTGTTTTTT.